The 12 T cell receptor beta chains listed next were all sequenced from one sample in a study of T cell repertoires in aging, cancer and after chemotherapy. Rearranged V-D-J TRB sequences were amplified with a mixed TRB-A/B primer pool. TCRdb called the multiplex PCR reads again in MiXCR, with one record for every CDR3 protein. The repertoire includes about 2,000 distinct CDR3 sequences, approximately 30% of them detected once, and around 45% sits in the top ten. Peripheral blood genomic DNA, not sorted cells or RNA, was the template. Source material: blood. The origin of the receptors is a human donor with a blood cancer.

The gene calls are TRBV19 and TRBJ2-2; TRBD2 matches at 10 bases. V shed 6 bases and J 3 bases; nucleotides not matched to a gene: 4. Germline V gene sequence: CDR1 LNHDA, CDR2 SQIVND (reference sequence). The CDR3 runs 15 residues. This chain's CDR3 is CASRSGGAYTGELFF. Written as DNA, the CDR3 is TGTGCCAGTAGAAGCGGGGGGGCATACACCGGGGAGCTGTTTTTT.

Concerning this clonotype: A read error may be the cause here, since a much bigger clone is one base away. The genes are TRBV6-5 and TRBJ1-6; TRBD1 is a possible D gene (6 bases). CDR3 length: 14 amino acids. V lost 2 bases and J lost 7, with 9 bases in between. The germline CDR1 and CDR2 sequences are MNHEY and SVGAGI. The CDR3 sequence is CASSYGTRNSPLHF. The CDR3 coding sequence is TGTGCCAGCAGTTACGGGACACGGAATTCACCCCTCCACTTT.

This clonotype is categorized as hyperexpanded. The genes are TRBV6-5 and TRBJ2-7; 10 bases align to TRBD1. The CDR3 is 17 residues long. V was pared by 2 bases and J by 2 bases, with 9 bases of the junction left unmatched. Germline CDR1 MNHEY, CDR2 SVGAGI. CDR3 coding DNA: TGTGCCAGCAGTTACGGGGTGGGACAGGGGTACACCTACGAGCAGTACTTC. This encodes CASSYGVGQGYTYEQYF.

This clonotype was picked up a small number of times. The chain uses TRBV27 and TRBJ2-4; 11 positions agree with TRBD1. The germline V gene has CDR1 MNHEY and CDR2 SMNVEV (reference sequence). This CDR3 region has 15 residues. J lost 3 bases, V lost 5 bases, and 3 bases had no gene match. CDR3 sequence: CASSRTGGVKNIQYF. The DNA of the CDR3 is TGTGCCAGCAGTAGGACAGGGGGCGTCAAAAACATTCAGTACTTC.

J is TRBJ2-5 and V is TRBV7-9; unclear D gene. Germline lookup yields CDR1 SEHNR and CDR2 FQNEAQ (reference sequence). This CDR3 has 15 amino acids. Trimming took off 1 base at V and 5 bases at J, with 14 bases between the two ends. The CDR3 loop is CASSLDAGLRETQYF. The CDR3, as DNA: TGTGCCAGCAGCTTAGACGCTGGGCTACGGGAGACCCAGTACTTC.

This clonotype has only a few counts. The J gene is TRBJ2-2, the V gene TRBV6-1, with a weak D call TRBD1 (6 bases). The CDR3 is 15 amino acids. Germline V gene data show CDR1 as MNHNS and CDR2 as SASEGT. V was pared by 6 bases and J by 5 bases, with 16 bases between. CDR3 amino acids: CASSKGGTGTGELFF. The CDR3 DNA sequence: TGTGCCAGCAGCAAAGGGGGTACTGGAACCGGGGAGCTGTTTTTT.

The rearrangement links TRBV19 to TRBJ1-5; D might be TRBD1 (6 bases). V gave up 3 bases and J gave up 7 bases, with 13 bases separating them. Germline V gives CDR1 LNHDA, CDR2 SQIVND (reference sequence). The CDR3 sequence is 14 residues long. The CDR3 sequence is CASSIQGREQPQHF. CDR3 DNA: TGTGCCAGTAGTATTCAGGGGAGGGAACAGCCCCAGCATTTT.

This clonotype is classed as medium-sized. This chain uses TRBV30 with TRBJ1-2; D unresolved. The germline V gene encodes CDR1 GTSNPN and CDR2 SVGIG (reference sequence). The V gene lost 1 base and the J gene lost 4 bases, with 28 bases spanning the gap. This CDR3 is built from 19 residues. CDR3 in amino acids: CAWSAPPQLGRALGYGYTF. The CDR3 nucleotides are TGTGCCTGGAGTGCGCCACCCCAGCTTGGGAGGGCCTTAGGCTATGGCTACACCTTC.

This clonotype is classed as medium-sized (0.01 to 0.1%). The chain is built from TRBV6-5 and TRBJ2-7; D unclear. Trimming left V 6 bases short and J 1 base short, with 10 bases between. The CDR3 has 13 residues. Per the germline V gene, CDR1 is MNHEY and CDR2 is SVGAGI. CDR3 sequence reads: CASRADGSYEQYF. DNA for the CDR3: TGTGCCAGCAGGGCGGACGGATCCTACGAGCAGTACTTC.

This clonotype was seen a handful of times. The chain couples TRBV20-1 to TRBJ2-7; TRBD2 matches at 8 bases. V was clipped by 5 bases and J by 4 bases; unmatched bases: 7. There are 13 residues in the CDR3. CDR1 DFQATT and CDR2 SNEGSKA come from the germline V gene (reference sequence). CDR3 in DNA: TGCAGTGCTCGGAGCGGGGGCAGTTACGAGCAGTACTTC. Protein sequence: CSARSGGSYEQYF.

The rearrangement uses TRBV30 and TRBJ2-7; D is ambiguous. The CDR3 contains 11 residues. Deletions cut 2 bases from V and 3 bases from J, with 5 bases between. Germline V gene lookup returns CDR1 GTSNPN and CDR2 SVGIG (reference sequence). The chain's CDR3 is CAWSYLYEQYF. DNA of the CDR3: TGTGCCTGGAGTTATCTCTACGAGCAGTACTTC.

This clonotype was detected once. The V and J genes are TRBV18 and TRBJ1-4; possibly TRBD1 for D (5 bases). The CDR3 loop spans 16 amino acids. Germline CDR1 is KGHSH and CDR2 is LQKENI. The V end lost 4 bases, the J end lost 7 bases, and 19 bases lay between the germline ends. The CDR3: CASSRGTPQVGEKLFF. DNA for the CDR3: TGTGCCAGCTCACGCGGGACTCCCCAAGTGGGTGAAAAACTGTTTTTT.